This is a list of T cell receptor beta chains from one sample in a study of blood T cell repertoires in COVID-19. The protocol was immunoSEQ multiplex PCR, while the TCRdb copy is restricted to in-frame clones and leaves out a portion. Of more than 95,000 clones in the sample, roughly 84% were seen once. The source material was peripheral blood. The origin of the receptors is a woman aged 55-69 years in a cohort sampled during active or convalescent COVID-19. CDR3s include the opening cysteine and the closing phenylalanine or tryptophan. A D gene is named only where the DNA matches it firmly. Rows give clone size only sometimes, using once, few, many, or a class for an expanded clone.

TRBD1	TRBV19	TRBJ1-5	few	CASSTRPGQGNQPQHF	TGTGCCAGTAGTACGCGCCCGGGACAGGGTAATCAGCCCCAGCATTTT
TRBD2	TRBV11-2	TRBJ2-5	once	CASSFDKLAGVETQYF	TGTGCCAGCAGCTTCGATAAACTAGCGGGAGTCGAGACCCAGTACTTC
TRBD1	TRBV7-9	TRBJ2-3	NA	CASSSQVPSTGIRADTQYF	TGTGCCAGCAGCTCACAAGTACCCTCGACAGGGATTAGGGCAGATACGCAGTATTTT
TRBD1	TRBV5-6	TRBJ2-7	NA	CASSLTDRAHEQYF	TGTGCCAGCAGCTTAACGGACAGGGCCCACGAGCAGTACTTC
NA	TRBV6-5	TRBJ2-5	NA	CASSSPPGGRETQYF	TGTGCCAGCAGTTCCCCCCCAGGGGGGCGGGAGACCCAGTACTTC
NA	TRBV4-1	TRBJ1-6	NA	CASSDGTGYNSPLHF	TGCGCCAGCAGCGACGGCACCGGGTATAATTCACCCCTCCACTTT
TRBD1	TRBV3-1/TRBV3-2	TRBJ2-5	NA	CASSRGTGGQETQYF	TGTGCCAGCAGCCGGGGGACAGGGGGCCAAGAGACCCAGTACTTC
NA	TRBV19	TRBJ1-6	NA	CASSITHGQGHRPSTLHF	TGTGCCAGTAGTATAACCCACGGGCAGGGGCACCGTCCCTCCACCCTCCACTTT
NA	TRBV4-1	TRBJ1-2	once	CASSQVAGELYGYTF	TGCGCCAGCAGCCAAGTGGCGGGGGAACTCTATGGCTACACCTTC
NA	TRBV6-4	TRBJ2-6	NA	CASSEQGSGANVLTF	TGTGCCAGCAGTGAACAGGGCTCTGGGGCCAACGTCCTGACTTTC
NA	TRBV5-6	TRBJ2-5	NA	CASSALGRETQYF	TGTGCCAGCAGCGCCTTGGGGCGGGAGACCCAGTACTTC
NA	TRBV5-1	TRBJ1-2	few	CASSLEGDIFTNSYGYTF	TGCGCCAGCAGCTTGGAGGGGGACATCTTCACTAACAGCTATGGCTACACCTTC
TRBD1	TRBV5-4	TRBJ1-6	NA	CASSGGQGPNSYNSPLHF	TGTGCCAGCAGCGGGGGACAGGGGCCTAACTCCTATAATTCACCCCTCCACTTT
TRBD2	TRBV4-1	TRBJ2-3	NA	CASSQSGTSGRKFADTQYF	TGCGCCAGCAGCCAAAGTGGGACTAGCGGGAGAAAGTTTGCAGATACGCAGTATTTT
TRBD2	TRBV14	TRBJ2-5	few	CASSQLREGRETQYF	TGTGCCAGCAGCCAACTGCGGGAGGGCCGGGAGACCCAGTACTTC
NA	TRBV28	TRBJ2-7	NA	CASSYNYGTPSSYEQYF	TGTGCCAGCAGTTACAACTACGGGACACCCAGCTCCTACGAGCAGTACTTC
NA	TRBV2	TRBJ1-1	NA	CASTENTEAFF	TGTGCCAGCACAGAGAACACTGAAGCTTTCTTT
NA	TRBV5-6	TRBJ1-1	NA	CASSFGEDTEAFF	TGTGCCAGCAGCTTCGGGGAGGACACTGAAGCTTTCTTT
TRBD1	TRBV5-1	TRBJ1-4	NA	CASSLAAGGGEKLFF	TGCGCCAGCAGCTTGGCTGCAGGGGGCGGGGAAAAACTGTTTTTT
NA	TRBV10-3	TRBJ2-7	NA	CAISESGGASYEQYF	TGTGCCATCAGTGAGTCTGGCGGGGCGTCCTACGAGCAGTACTTC
TRBD1	TRBV6-5	TRBJ2-7	NA	CASRPGTGADEQYF	TGTGCCAGCCGCCCCGGGACAGGTGCGGACGAGCAGTACTTC
TRBD2	TRBV6-5	TRBJ2-7	NA	CASRRTSGGFEQYF	TGTGCCAGCAGGCGAACTAGCGGGGGGTTCGAGCAGTACTTC
TRBD2	TRBV5-1	TRBJ2-5	NA	CASSAASGQETQYF	TGCGCCAGCAGCGCCGCTAGCGGTCAAGAGACCCAGTACTTC
NA	TRBV5-4	TRBJ2-2	NA	CASSSGLALNTGELFF	TGTGCCAGCAGCTCGGGGCTAGCGTTGAACACCGGGGAGCTGTTTTTT
TRBD1	TRBV6-2/TRBV6-3	TRBJ1-5	NA	CASSRQGAGQPQHF	TGTGCCAGCAGTCGCCAGGGGGCGGGGCAGCCCCAGCATTTT
NA	TRBV4-1	TRBJ1-4	NA	CASSQDGPGVNEKLFF	TGCGCCAGCAGCCAAGATGGTCCGGGGGTTAATGAAAAACTGTTTTTT
NA	TRBV28	TRBJ2-1	NA	CASSLGQVLSEQFF	TGTGCCAGCAGTTTGGGACAAGTCCTTAGTGAGCAGTTCTTC